This TCR beta chain was documented in a study of blood T cells in healthy people across ages (dated by TCRdb to the mid-2010s). Study-level background: In model experiments, template switching captured about one uniquely barcoded TCR beta cDNA molecule for every two T cells. Using deep sequencing normalized with unique cDNA molecular identifiers, the study measured how TCR beta repertoire diversity changes with age. Donors of different ages were randomly distributed across sequencing lanes to avoid experimental bias. Four age groups were formed from the donors: young (average approximately 15 years), middle-aged (approximately 40), aged (62) and long-lived (about 80). Two additional independent replicas of 1 million unique cDNA reads from the same blood draw were analyzed for two donors (one aged 18 to 30 and one aged 80 or older). Results the study describes overall, beyond this receptor: Total diversity estimates from one million sequenced T cells were considered lower bounds and underestimates. Compared with the aged group, more naive CD4+ T cells, fewer expanded clones and increased TCR diversity were shown by the long-lived group, suggesting age selection. The CMV infection status of donors was not known, potentially confounding age-related changes in expanded clonotypes. Conclusive comparison of naive and antigen-experienced compartments was prevented by the profiling of bulk unsorted PBMCs. As age increased, observed TCR beta diversity per million T cells dropped in a roughly linear way, and a significant reduction was already evident by age roughly 40. Observed TCR beta diversity correlated strongly with the percentage of naive T cells measured by flow cytometry.

A remark on this clonotype: What antigen it recognizes has not been identified. Per-base qualities were not stored, and no clone one base away is much larger.

Library construction relied on 5' RACE. Sequencing instrument: Illumina HiSeq 2500. A second PCR of 7 to 11 cycles was performed with a sample-barcoded 5' primer and a J-beta primer mix. Each TCR beta cDNA molecule received a unique molecular identifier from a template-switch 5' adaptor carrying 12 random nucleotides. Each sample yielded at least 3 million CDR3-containing paired-end reads. First-strand cDNA synthesis was performed from all RNA using the Mint cDNA synthesis kit, with priming by a TRBC-specific oligonucleotide. Following uracil-DNA glycosylase treatment, all cDNA underwent a first 18-cycle PCR with the universal primers M1SS and BC2_uni_R. Regarding the original processing steps: For normalization, 1 million high-quality reads were randomly selected from each sample, with every read carrying a distinct molecular identifier. Instead of being binned into consensus sequences, reads that shared molecular identifiers were thrown out. MiTCR, set to a Q25 quality threshold and the strictest error-elimination algorithm, was used for CDR3 identification, clonotype clustering and error correction. A nonparametric unseen species model with Euler transformation was used to estimate a lower bound on total TCR beta diversity. TCRdb applied fastp at Q25 and MiXCR to the public reads, then kept only in-frame beta chains. Entries that share a CDR3 protein sequence are merged under the most common genes and DNA. The V and J calls follow TCRdb's processing rather than the paper's. The sample yields roughly 1.7 million distinct CDR3 sequences; roughly a third were counted once. The leading ten clones occupy roughly 12% of the sample.

The donors were 40 or so Caucasian individuals from Russia, aged roughly 6 to 90 years, who were systemically healthy. Each donor gave about 9.7 milliliters of peripheral blood, drawn into EDTA-treated Vacutainer tubes. Ficoll-Paque density-gradient centrifugation was used to isolate PBMCs, with at least 6.5 million obtained per sample. Total RNA was extracted from PBMCs with Trizol reagent, with at least 5.5 micrograms obtained per sample. The percentages of naive CD45RAhigh/CD27high T cells were determined by flow cytometry on a PBMC aliquot from every donor. From the cysteine up to the phenylalanine, the CDR3 has a length of 12 residues. The only DNA kept is the CDR3, 36 bases in frame from the first base. From a lookup of the germline V gene, CDR1 and CDR2 are SGDLS and YYNGEE. Trimming takes 5 bases from V and 5 bases from J, and the germline ends sit 10 bases apart.

The clonotype originates from a woman in her twenties or thirties in good health. The chain joins TRBV9 to TRBJ1-2, with no reliable assignment of the D segment. The sequenced sample consisted of blood. The nucleotide sequence is TGTGCCAGCAGAAACGCTGGATATGGCTACACCTTC. It translates as CASRNAGYGYTF.